What follows are 15 T cell receptor beta chains derived from one specimen sequenced in a study of OX40 agonist ivuxolimab in advanced cancers. Libraries were prepared by immunoSEQ multiplex PCR; TCRdb keeps only in-frame clonotypes and omits some of them. The sample lists some 10,000 clones; roughly four fifths were seen once. Sequences were derived from CD4+ or CD8+ T cells sorted from blood, sampled in a trial of the OX40 agonist ivuxolimab. The receptors here all came from an adult with an advanced solid tumor such as melanoma, head and neck, liver or kidney cancer.

The rearrangement joins TRBV27 to TRBJ2-5; 7 nucleotides align to TRBD2. CDR1 MNHEY and CDR2 SMNVEV come from the germline V gene (reference sequence). The CDR3 is 15 residues long. V gave up 0 bases and J gave up 1 base; unmatched junction bases: 2. CDR3 region: CASSLSAGVQETQYF. The CDR3 coding sequence is TGTGCCAGCAGTTTATCCGCGGGGGTCCAAGAGACCCAGTACTTC.

This clone was seen a few times. The J gene is TRBJ1-6, the V gene TRBV4-3; unclear D gene. V was cut by 10 bases and J by 10 bases, with 14 bases left in between. The CDR3 sequence is 12 residues long. Germline lookup yields CDR1 LGHNA and CDR2 YSLEER. The CDR3 DNA sequence: TGCGCCACCCGCGGTCAGACATCACCCCTCCACTTT. Amino acid sequence: CATRGQTSPLHF.

V is TRBV27 and J is TRBJ1-2; unclear D gene. There are 14 residues in the CDR3. In germline, CDR1 is MNHEY, CDR2 SMNVEV (reference sequence). Trimming took 3 bases from V and 4 from J, leaving 12 bases between them. The chain's CDR3 is CASSFSKTSYGYTF. CDR3 bases: TGTGCCAGCAGTTTCTCGAAAACCTCCTATGGCTACACCTTC.

V is TRBV13 and J is TRBJ2-1; the D gene could be TRBD1 or TRBD2 (7 bases each). Germline CDR1 reads PRHDT; CDR2 reads FYEKMQ (reference sequence). The CDR3 spans 16 residues. V was clipped by 7 bases and J by 10 bases, with 26 bases between them. The CDR3 loop reads CASTKWEGTEQKEQFF. CDR3 DNA sequence: TGTGCCAGCACCAAGTGGGAGGGGACAGAACAGAAAGAGCAGTTCTTC.

V is TRBV5-4 and J is TRBJ2-7; 10 positions agree with TRBD1. V trimming: 2 bases; J trimming: 7 bases; junction bases outside the gene matches: 6. Germline V gives CDR1 SGHNT, CDR2 YYREEE (reference sequence). The CDR3 sequence is 14 residues long. DNA of the CDR3: TGTGCCAGCAGCTTCGGGACAGGGGAATGGGAGCAGTACTTC. Its translation is CASSFGTGEWEQYF.

The J gene is TRBJ1-3, the V gene TRBV11-2; D gene unclear. This CDR3 is built from 14 residues. The germline V and J ends were trimmed by 4 bases and 4 bases, with 11 bases remaining between them. Germline V CDR1 and CDR2: SGHAT, FQNNGV. The CDR3 sequence is CASSSRTSGNTIYF. The CDR3 DNA follows: TGTGCCAGCAGCTCGCGGACGAGCGGAAACACCATATATTTT.

This clone was picked up a small number of times. The rearrangement joins TRBV19 to TRBJ1-5, with D hard to call. The germline gives CDR1 LNHDA, CDR2 SQIVND (reference sequence). The CDR3 is 15 amino acids. V lost 7 bases and J 0 bases, leaving 13 bases between the germline ends. The CDR3 region has the DNA TGTGCCAGTATCGCGGCATACCATAGCAATCAGCCCCAGCATTTT. Encoded protein: CASIAAYHSNQPQHF.

The chain carries TRBV16 and TRBJ1-2; D not resolved. CDR1 and CDR2 from the germline V gene are KGHSY and FQNENV. The ends were cut back, 4 bases at V and 0 bases at J, with 15 bases in the middle. The CDR3 spans 16 residues. CDR3 DNA: TGTGCCAGCAGCCTAAGCTGGGTCAGCTCTAACTATGGCTACACCTTC. Its protein is CASSLSWVSSNYGYTF.

The chain links TRBV10-3 to TRBJ1-5; no clear D gene. The V end lost 10 bases, the J end lost 3 bases, and 10 bases lay between the germline ends. CDR3 size: 12 residues. Germline-derived CDR1 and CDR2 are ENHRY and SYGVKD. The CDR3: CASQGYNQPQHF. The CDR3 DNA reads TGTGCCAGCCAAGGCTACAATCAGCCCCAGCATTTT.

The V gene is TRBV19, the J gene TRBJ1-1, with D perhaps TRBD1 (5 bases). This CDR3 is built from 16 residues. Trimming took off 7 bases at V and 2 bases at J, with 20 bases between the two ends. Germline V CDR1 and CDR2: LNHDA, SQIVND (reference sequence). The CDR3 spells CASTPTGTGINTEAFF. The CDR3 DNA reads TGTGCCAGTACCCCCACCGGGACCGGGATAAACACTGAAGCTTTCTTT. Together with reference TRBV19 and TRBJ1-1, the CDR3 gives the full variable domain: DGGITQSPKYLFRKEGQNVTLSCEQNLNHDAMYWYRQDPGQGLRLIYYSQIVNDFQKGDIAEGYSVSREKKESFPLTVTSAQKNPTAFYLCASTPTGTGINTEAFFGQGTRLTVV.

This chain links TRBV29-1 with TRBJ2-2; possible D gene TRBD2, 5 bases. This CDR3 is 12 amino acids long. Germline V lookup: CDR1 SQVTM, CDR2 ANQGSEA. V shed 4 bases and J shed 7 bases, with 10 bases lying between them. CDR3 residues: CSVVVEDGELFF. The CDR3 bases are TGCAGCGTTGTGGTGGAGGACGGGGAGCTGTTTTTT.

The V gene is TRBV29-1, the J gene TRBJ2-7, with D tentatively TRBD1 or TRBD2 (5 bases each). The CDR3 is made up of 15 amino acids. Per the germline V gene, CDR1 is SQVTM and CDR2 is ANQGSEA. The V end was cut by 6 bases, the J end by 5 bases, with 23 bases between. CDR3 in DNA: TGCAGCGTCGCTGGGACGGACGCTCGTGAGAACGAGCAGTACTTC. Protein sequence: CSVAGTDARENEQYF.

The chain has TRBV7-2 and TRBJ1-2, with 12 bases that match TRBD1. The germline gives CDR1 SGHTA, CDR2 FQGNSA. The CDR3 is 15 residues long. Trimming took 5 bases from V and 4 from J; bases not matched to a gene: 5. For the CDR3, the DNA is TGTGCCAGCAGCGGGGGACAGGGGGCGCGCTATGGCTACACCTTC. It specifies CASSGGQGARYGYTF.

The chain couples TRBV7-8 to TRBJ1-2, with D tentatively TRBD1 (6 bases). The CDR3 length is 20 residues. CDR1 and CDR2 from the germline V gene are SGHVS and FQNEAQ. Trimming pared 5 bases from V and 4 bases from J, leaving 32 bases between. The CDR3 DNA sequence: TGTGCCAGCAGCCACGTTCGGGGGGTCGACAGGATTGGTTTGTGCTATGGCTACACCTTC. Amino acids: CASSHVRGVDRIGLCYGYTF.

This chain links TRBV11-2 with TRBJ2-2; D ambiguous. The CDR3 spans 15 residues. Germline CDR1 and CDR2: SGHAT and FQNNGV. Trimming took 8 bases from V and 0 from J, leaving 13 bases between them. The DNA of the CDR3 is TGTGCCAGCGGGCCTCCTTTATCGAACACCGGGGAGCTGTTTTTT. Translation gives CASGPPLSNTGELFF.